Below are 3 T cell receptor beta chains sequenced from a single sample in a study of CD8 T cells in ankylosing spondylitis. Their antigens remain unidentified. Each CDR3 protein is one row after TCRdb ran MiXCR on the 5' RACE reads. The sample consists of approximately 500,000 distinct CDR3 sequences, about 12% of them appearing once. Overall study findings and caveats: Seven or eight highly homologous variants made up a TCR beta motif, and this motif appeared characteristic of ankylosing spondylitis blood.

The sequenced sample was blood, either unsorted or a sorted T cell fraction (not recorded which). Receptor source: a male donor with ankylosing spondylitis.

The CDR3 is CASSQEWNIQYF. CDR3 DNA: TGCGCCAGCAGCCAAGAGTGGAACATTCAGTACTTC. The chain is built from TRBV4-1 and TRBJ2-4, with D uncertain. The V end lost 0 bases, the J end lost 7 bases, and 4 bases lay between the germline ends. The CDR3 has 12 residues. Per the germline V gene, CDR1 is MGHRA and CDR2 is YSYEKL.

This clonotype was detected ten times or more. The V gene is TRBV13, the J gene TRBJ2-1; 9 positions match TRBD2. The CDR3 spans 14 residues. Germline lookup yields CDR1 PRHDT and CDR2 FYEKMQ (reference sequence). V lost 3 bases and J lost 4; bases outside the gene matches: 1. For the CDR3, the DNA is TGTGCCAGCAGCTTGCTAGCGGGGTACAATGAGCAGTTCTTC. Translating it yields CASSLLAGYNEQFF. Looking up the rest from reference TRBV13 and TRBJ2-1 gives the full variable domain: AAGVIQSPRHLIKEKRETATLKCYPIPRHDTVYWYQQGPGQDPQFLISFYEKMQSDKGSIPDRFSAQQFSDYHSELNMSSLELGDSALYFCASSLLAGYNEQFFGPGTRLTVL.

This chain joins TRBV27 and TRBJ2-3; TRBD2 matches at 10 bases. J was trimmed by 1 base and V by 2 bases; bases with no gene match: 9. Germline CDR1 reads MNHEY; CDR2 reads SMNVEV (reference sequence). This CDR3 region has 18 residues. CDR3 amino acids: CASSLLAGAVGGTDTQYF. DNA for the CDR3: TGTGCCAGCAGTTTACTAGCGGGAGCCGTTGGGGGCACAGATACGCAGTATTTT.